The entry that follows covers one TCR beta chain sequence. Trimming at V came to 2 bases and at J to 4 bases, leaving 10 bases not matched to a gene. The CDR3 totals 16 residues. Germline assignment: CDR1 SGDLS and CDR2 YYNGEE. Time point given: 2013-2014 season, 7 days after vaccination. The source of the sample is a study of follicular helper T cells after annual influenza vaccination. Repertoires were generated with immunoSEQ multiplex PCR, while TCRdb's copy carries only in-frame clones and drops some. The repertoire consists of thousands of clones, with around 80% occurring once and the leading ten covering roughly 3%.

The specimen was CXCR5+ CD38- circulating T follicular helper cells from blood, collected 7 days after influenza vaccination. Subset noted: circulating Tfh, non-naive CD4+CXCR5+PD-1+ (ICOS+CD38+ or ICOS-CD38-). This sequence joins TRBV9 and TRBJ2-5; 8 bases fit TRBD2. This clonotype originated in an adult who received the influenza vaccine. CDR3 bases: TGTGCCAGCAGCGTCCGTTCCAGTCTAGCGGGAGAGACCCAGTACTTC. Its translation: CASSVRSSLAGETQYF. Complete variable domain (other parts from reference TRBV9 and TRBJ2-5): DSGVTQTPKHLITATGQRVTLRCSPRSGDLSVYWYQQSLDQGLQFLIQYYNGEERAKGNILERFSAQQFPDLHSELNLSSLELGDSALYFCASSVRSSLAGETQYFGPGTRLLVL.